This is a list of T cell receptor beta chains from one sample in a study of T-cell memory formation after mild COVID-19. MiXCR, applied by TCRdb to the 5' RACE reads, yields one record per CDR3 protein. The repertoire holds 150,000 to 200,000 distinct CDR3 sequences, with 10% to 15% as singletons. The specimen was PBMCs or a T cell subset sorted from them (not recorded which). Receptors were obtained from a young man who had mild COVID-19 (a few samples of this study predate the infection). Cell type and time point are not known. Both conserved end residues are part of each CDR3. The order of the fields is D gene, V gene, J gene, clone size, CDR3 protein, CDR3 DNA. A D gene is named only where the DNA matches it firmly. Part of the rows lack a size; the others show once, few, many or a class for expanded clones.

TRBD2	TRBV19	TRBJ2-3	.	CASSPSGTSGILSKYF	TGTGCCAGTAGTCCCTCCGGGACTAGCGGGATCCTCTCGAAGTATTTT
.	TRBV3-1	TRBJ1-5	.	CASSQGGQLNQPQHF	TGTGCCAGCAGCCAAGGCGGACAGCTCAATCAGCCCCAGCATTTT
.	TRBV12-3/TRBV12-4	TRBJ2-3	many	CASSLAVHSTDTQYF	TGTGCCAGCAGTTTAGCGGTACATAGCACAGATACGCAGTATTTT
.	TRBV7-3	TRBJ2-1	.	CASRSHHSSYNEQFF	TGTGCCAGCAGATCCCATCACAGCTCCTACAATGAGCAGTTCTTC
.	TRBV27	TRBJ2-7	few	CASSRRGLYSYEQYF	TGTGCCAGCAGTCGGAGGGGGCTTTACTCCTACGAGCAGTACTTC
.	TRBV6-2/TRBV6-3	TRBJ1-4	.	CASSPTGNEEKLFF	TGTGCCAGCAGCCCCACCGGGAACGAAGAAAAACTGTTTTTT
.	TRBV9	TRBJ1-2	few	CASTFLSNYGYTF	TGTGCCAGCACATTCCTTTCTAACTATGGCTACACCTTC
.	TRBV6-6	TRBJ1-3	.	CASSSSGLGNTIYF	TGTGCCAGCAGTTCCTCAGGGCTTGGAAACACCATATATTTT
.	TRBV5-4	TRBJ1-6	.	CASSLGGAGSPLHF	TGTGCCAGCAGCTTGGGAGGGGCCGGGTCACCCCTCCACTTT
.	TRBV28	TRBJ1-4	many	CASSSGRKLFF	TGTGCCAGCAGTTCCGGCAGAAAACTGTTTTTT
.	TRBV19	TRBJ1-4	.	CASSRAPSGLEKLFF	TGTGCCAGTAGTCGGGCCCCCTCGGGATTGGAAAAACTGTTTTTT
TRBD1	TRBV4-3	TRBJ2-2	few	CASSQDLKGAGTGELFF	TGCGCCAGCAGCCAAGATTTGAAGGGGGCTGGTACCGGGGAGCTGTTTTTT
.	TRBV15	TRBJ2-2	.	CATSRGGTGGTGELFF	TGTGCCACCAGCAGAGGAGGGACCGGGGGCACCGGGGAGCTGTTTTTT
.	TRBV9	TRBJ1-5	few	CASSVGNSNQPQHF	TGTGCCAGCAGCGTGGGGAATAGCAATCAGCCCCAGCATTTT
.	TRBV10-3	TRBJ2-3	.	CAISVGGGYSDTQYF	TGTGCCATCAGTGTAGGGGGGGGGTACAGCGATACGCAGTATTTT
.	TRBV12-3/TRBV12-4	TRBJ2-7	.	CASSFGPRGTYEQYF	TGTGCCAGCAGTTTCGGCCCCAGGGGGACTTACGAGCAGTACTTC
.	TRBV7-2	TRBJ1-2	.	CASSPGTDTYGYTF	TGTGCCAGCAGCCCGGGGACCGATACCTATGGCTACACCTTC
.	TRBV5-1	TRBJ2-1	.	CASSLAGATFPGDEQFF	TGCGCCAGCAGCTTGGCCGGCGCGACTTTCCCGGGGGATGAGCAGTTCTTC
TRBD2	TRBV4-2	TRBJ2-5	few	CASSQELAGNKRETQYF	TGTGCCAGCAGCCAAGAACTAGCGGGGAACAAGAGGGAGACCCAGTACTTC
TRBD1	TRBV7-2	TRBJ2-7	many	CASSWNTGTGGSEQYF	TGTGCCAGCAGCTGGAACACCGGGACAGGGGGTTCCGAGCAGTACTTC
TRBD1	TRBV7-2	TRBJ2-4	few	CASSWQGQQYF	TGTGCCAGCAGCTGGCAGGGACAGCAGTACTTC
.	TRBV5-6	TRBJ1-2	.	CASSLAGQYGYTF	TGTGCCAGCAGCTTGGCCGGTCAGTATGGCTACACCTTC
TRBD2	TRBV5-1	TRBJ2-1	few	CASRTGGAPGGIDEQFF	TGCGCCAGCAGGACTGGAGGCGCTCCGGGGGGAATCGATGAGCAGTTCTTC
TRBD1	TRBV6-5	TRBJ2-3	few	CASSLTGRADTQYF	TGTGCCAGCAGTTTGACAGGGCGAGCAGATACGCAGTATTTT
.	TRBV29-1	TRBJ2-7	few	CSVGTDSSYEQYF	TGCAGCGTGGGGACGGACAGCTCCTACGAGCAGTACTTC
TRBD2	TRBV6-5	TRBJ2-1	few	CASSGLAGGPSRQFF	TGTGCCAGCAGCGGTCTAGCGGGGGGGCCATCCCGTCAGTTCTTC
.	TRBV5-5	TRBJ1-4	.	CASSLGDGSTNEKLFF	TGTGCCAGCAGCTTGGGGGACGGATCAACTAATGAAAAACTGTTTTTT
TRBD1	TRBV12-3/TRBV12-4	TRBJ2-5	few	CASSFPDRGETQYF	TGTGCCAGCAGTTTCCCGGACAGGGGAGAGACCCAGTACTTC
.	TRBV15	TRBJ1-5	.	CATSKVGGNRQPQHF	TGTGCCACCAGCAAGGTAGGAGGGAACCGTCAGCCCCAGCATTTT
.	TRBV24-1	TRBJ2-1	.	CATSDLGGKGAEQFF	TGTGCCACCAGTGATTTGGGGGGGAAGGGAGCCGAGCAGTTCTTC
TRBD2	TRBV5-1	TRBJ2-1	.	CASSLRLAGDNDNEQFF	TGCGCCAGCAGCCTACGACTAGCGGGGGATAACGACAATGAGCAGTTCTTC
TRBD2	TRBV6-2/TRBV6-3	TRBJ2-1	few	CASSYHRGGYNEQFF	TGTGCCAGCAGTTACCACCGGGGGGGCTACAATGAGCAGTTCTTC
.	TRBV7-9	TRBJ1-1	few	CASSPPPWHTEAFF	TGTGCCAGCAGCCCACCCCCGTGGCACACTGAAGCTTTCTTT
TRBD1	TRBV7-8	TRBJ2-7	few	CASSLATGSYEQYF	TGTGCCAGCAGCTTAGCGACAGGGTCCTACGAGCAGTACTTC
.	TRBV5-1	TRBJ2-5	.	CASSKLTGYNQETQYF	TGCGCCAGCAGCAAATTGACCGGCTACAACCAAGAGACCCAGTACTTC
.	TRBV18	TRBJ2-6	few	CASSGTGTSGANVLTF	TGTGCCAGCTCCGGCACGGGGACGTCTGGGGCCAACGTCCTGACTTTC
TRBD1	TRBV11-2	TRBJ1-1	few	CASSSRGGTGLRNTEAFF	TGTGCCAGCAGCTCGCGGGGCGGGACAGGGTTGAGGAACACTGAAGCTTTCTTT
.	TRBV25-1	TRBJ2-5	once	CASSVHGGETQYF	TGTGCCAGCAGTGTACACGGCGGAGAGACCCAGTACTTC
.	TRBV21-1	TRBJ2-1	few	CASSKRGLNGGEQFF	TGTGCCAGCAGCAAGAGGGGTCTCAATGGCGGTGAGCAGTTCTTC
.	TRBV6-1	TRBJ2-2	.	CASSEADPGQNTGEMFF	TGTGCCAGCAGTGAAGCAGATCCAGGGCAGAACACCGGGGAGATGTTTTTT
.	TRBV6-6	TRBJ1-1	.	CASSPLGSGNTEAFF	TGTGCCAGCAGCCCTCTCGGTTCGGGGAACACTGAAGCTTTCTTT
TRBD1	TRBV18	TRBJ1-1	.	CASSPQGQGLEAFF	TGTGCCAGCTCACCCCAAGGACAGGGACTTGAAGCTTTCTTT
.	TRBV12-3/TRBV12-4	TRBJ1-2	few	CASSLWGSQGYTF	TGTGCCAGCAGTTTATGGGGTTCGCAAGGCTACACCTTC
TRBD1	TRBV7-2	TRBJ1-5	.	CASGLTGSQPQHF	TGTGCCAGCGGCTTGACAGGGAGTCAGCCCCAGCATTTT
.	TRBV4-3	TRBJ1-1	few	CASSHRGEGNTEAFF	TGCGCCAGCAGCCATAGGGGGGAGGGGAACACTGAAGCTTTCTTT
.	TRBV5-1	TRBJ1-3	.	CASSWGRSDSGNTIYF	TGCGCCAGCAGCTGGGGACGGTCCGACTCTGGAAACACCATATATTTT
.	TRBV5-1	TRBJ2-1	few	CASSLWSGTAEQFF	TGCGCCAGCAGCTTGTGGTCGGGAACGGCCGAGCAGTTCTTC
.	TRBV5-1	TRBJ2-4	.	CASSHTRGDIQYF	TGCGCCAGCAGCCATACGAGGGGTGACATTCAGTACTTC
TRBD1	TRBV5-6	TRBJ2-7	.	CASSLEGALSYEQYF	TGTGCCAGCAGCTTGGAGGGGGCGCTTTCCTACGAGCAGTACTTC
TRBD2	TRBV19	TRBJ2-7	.	CASSIVNGTSGRLRPHEQYF	TGTGCCAGTAGTATAGTCAACGGGACTAGCGGGAGACTACGACCCCACGAGCAGTACTTC
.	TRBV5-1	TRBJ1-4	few	CASSPDPGDEKLFF	TGCGCCAGCAGCCCGGACCCGGGGGATGAAAAACTGTTTTTT
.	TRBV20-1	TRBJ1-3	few	CSANPGRVGNTIYF	TGCAGTGCTAACCCGGGGAGGGTTGGAAACACCATATATTTT
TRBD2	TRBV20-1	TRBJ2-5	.	CSASPRVAGKETQYF	TGCAGTGCTAGTCCCCGCGTAGCGGGGAAAGAGACCCAGTACTTC